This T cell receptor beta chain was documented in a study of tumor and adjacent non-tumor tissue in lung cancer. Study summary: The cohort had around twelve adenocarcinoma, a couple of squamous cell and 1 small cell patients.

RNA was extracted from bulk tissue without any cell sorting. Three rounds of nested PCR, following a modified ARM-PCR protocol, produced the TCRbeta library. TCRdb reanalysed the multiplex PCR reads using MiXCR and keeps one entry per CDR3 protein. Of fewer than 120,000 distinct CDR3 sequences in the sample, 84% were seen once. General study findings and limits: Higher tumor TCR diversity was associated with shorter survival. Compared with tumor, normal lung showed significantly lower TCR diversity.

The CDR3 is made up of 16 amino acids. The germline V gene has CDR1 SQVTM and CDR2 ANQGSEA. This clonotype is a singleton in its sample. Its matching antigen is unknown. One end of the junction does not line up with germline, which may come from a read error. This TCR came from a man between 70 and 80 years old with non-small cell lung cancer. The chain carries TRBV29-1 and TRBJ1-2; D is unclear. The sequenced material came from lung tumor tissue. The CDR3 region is CSVVPYPSSGENGYTF. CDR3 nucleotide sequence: TGTAGCGTTGTCCCATATCCATCCTCGGGAGAAAATGGCTACACCTTC.